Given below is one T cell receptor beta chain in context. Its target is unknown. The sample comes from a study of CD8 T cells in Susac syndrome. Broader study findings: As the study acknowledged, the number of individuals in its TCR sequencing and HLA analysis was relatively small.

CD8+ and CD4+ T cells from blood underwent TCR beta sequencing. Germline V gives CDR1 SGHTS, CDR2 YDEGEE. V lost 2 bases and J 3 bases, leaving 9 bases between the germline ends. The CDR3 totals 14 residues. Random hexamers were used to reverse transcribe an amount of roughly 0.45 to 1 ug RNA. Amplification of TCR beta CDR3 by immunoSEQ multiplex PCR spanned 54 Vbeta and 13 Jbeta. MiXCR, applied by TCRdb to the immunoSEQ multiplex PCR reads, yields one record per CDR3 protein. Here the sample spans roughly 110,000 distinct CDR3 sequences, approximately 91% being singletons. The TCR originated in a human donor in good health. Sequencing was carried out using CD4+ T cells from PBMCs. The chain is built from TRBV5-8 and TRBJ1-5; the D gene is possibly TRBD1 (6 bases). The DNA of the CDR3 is TGTGCCAGCAGCTTCGGGACAAACAATCAGCCCCAGCATTTT. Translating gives CASSFGTNNQPQHF.